Listed below are T cell receptor beta chains from one sample, sequenced in a study of blood T cell repertoires in COVID-19. Assay used: immunoSEQ multiplex PCR; TCRdb lists only in-frame clones, some missing. The profile shows tens of thousands of clones, approximately 80% of them singletons. Sequenced material: peripheral blood. The receptors here all came from an elderly woman with acute or convalescent COVID-19. The conserved cysteine and the conserved F or W are not part of the CDR3 here.

CDR3 length	V gene	J gene	CDR3 protein
11	TRBV2	TRBJ1-2	AGGTAPDYGYT
13	TRBV15	TRBJ1-1	ATSRAGQGNTEAF
13	TRBV4-3	TRBJ2-5	ASSQGGGKGETQY
13	TRBV6-4	TRBJ2-5	ASSPSGALRETQY
15	TRBV2	TRBJ1-1	ASSEGRGPPMNTEAF
16	TRBV4-3	TRBJ2-2	ASSHGTSGRANTGELF
11	TRBV11-1	TRBJ1-1	ASSSMQGEDAF
14	TRBV24-1	TRBJ2-1	ATSGPGTRGVDEQF
16	TRBV28	TRBJ2-3	ASSLNPGTDFSTDTQY
12	TRBV11-3	TRBJ2-7	ASSLGLGSSEQY
12	TRBV18	TRBJ1-1	ASSRETVNTEAF
15	TRBV23-1	TRBJ1-5	ASSQPRTEEGNQPQH
13	TRBV29-1	TRBJ2-2	SVESRGSNTGELF
12	TRBV28	TRBJ2-7	ASSPTPESYEQY
15	TRBV6-1	TRBJ1-4	ASSDRRRGGTNEKLF
14	TRBV18	TRBJ2-7	ASSAAGGTGFYEQY
11	TRBV2	TRBJ1-6	ASSEAQISPLH
11	TRBV12-3/TRBV12-4	TRBJ1-1	ASSLRENTEAF
14	TRBV6-6	TRBJ2-3	ASSSGGGSRTDTQY
12	TRBV21-1	TRBJ1-1	ASSTRGRGAEAF
14	TRBV18	TRBJ1-6	ASSLGQDSYNSPLH
13	TRBV11-2	TRBJ1-3	ASSRGAGGTNTIY
14	TRBV28	TRBJ2-7	ASTSRPGLVVNEQY
10	TRBV6-6	TRBJ1-4	ASSYRWEKLF